Shown below are 3 T cell receptor beta chains from a single sample sequenced in a study of blood T cells in healthy people across ages. A second PCR, run for about 6 to 11 cycles, used a sample-barcoded 5' primer plus a J-beta primer mix. TCRdb redid the calling of the 5' RACE reads with MiXCR, one entry per CDR3 protein. The table shows about 1.7 million distinct CDR3 sequences, with 28% occurring only once. What was sequenced was blood. Receptors were obtained from a woman aged 30 to 39 in good health.

There are a few counts of this clonotype. This could be a read error, since a much larger clone is one nucleotide away. The rearrangement joins TRBV7-2 to TRBJ2-7; possibly TRBD2 for D (5 bases). The CDR3 runs to 13 residues. Germline V gene data show CDR1 as SGHTA and CDR2 as FQGNSA. The CDR3 loop reads CASSPGRDYKQYF. In DNA form, the CDR3 reads TGTGCCAGCAGTCCGGGCCGCGACTACAAGCAGTACTTC.

This clonotype was seen a handful of times. The genes are TRBV7-2 and TRBJ1-2, with D uncertain. V lost 5 bases, J lost 4 bases, and 14 bases lay in between. There are 14 residues in the CDR3. CDR1 SGHTA and CDR2 FQGNSA come from the germline V gene. CDR3 DNA sequence: TGTGCCAGCAGCGGGCAGAGCCGGCCCTATGGCTACACCTTC. Amino acid sequence: CASSGQSRPYGYTF.

This clonotype has only a few counts. J is TRBJ2-7 and V is TRBV20-1; 10 nucleotides match TRBD2. CDR3 length: 15 residues. Looked up from germline, CDR1 is DFQATT and CDR2 is SNEGSKA (reference sequence). V dropped 0 bases and J dropped 3; count of bases not matched to a gene: 5. DNA of the CDR3: TGCAGTGCTAGAGATAAGCGGGGGGGCCTCTACGAGCAGTACTTC. The encoded protein is CSARDKRGGLYEQYF.